These 28 T cell receptor beta chains share one sample of origin, sequenced in a study of response to subunit inactivated influenza vaccine. TCRdb itself ran the RT-PCR reads through MiXCR, one entry per CDR3 protein. The sample includes around 570,000 distinct CDR3 sequences, less than 8% of them seen just once. The sequenced sample was PBMCs from blood, obtained about 23 months after vaccination. The receptors shown here come from a man aged 45-69 years who received an inactivated influenza vaccine.

In this sample, this clonotype turned up a few times. V is TRBV11-3 and J is TRBJ2-2; D unresolved. Between the trimmed V and J ends, which lost 2 bases and 1 base, there was a span of 8 bases. The CDR3 has 15 amino acids. Germline CDR1 and CDR2: SGHNT and YENEEA. The CDR3 DNA sequence: TGTGCCAGCAGCTTACGGCAGATGAACACCGGGGAGCTGTTTTTT. Amino acid sequence: CASSLRQMNTGELFF.

In this sample, this clonotype turned up many times. This rearrangement joins TRBV25-1 to TRBJ2-4, with D possibly being TRBD1 (6 bases). V was cut by 3 bases and J by 12 bases, with 15 bases left in between. Germline V gene data show CDR1 as MGHDK and CDR2 as SYGVNS. The CDR3 is made up of 13 amino acids. In DNA, the CDR3 is TGTGCCAGCAGTGAGGGGGCCCGGTATCGTCAGTACTTC. This translates into CASSEGARYRQYF.

The genes are TRBV5-6 and TRBJ2-3; D possibly corresponds to TRBD2 (5 bases). There are 17 residues in the CDR3. V was cut by 3 bases and J by 1 base, with 18 bases left in between. The germline gives CDR1 SGHDT, CDR2 YYEEEE. The DNA of the CDR3 is TGTGCCAGCAGCTCCCTCGAGCGAGGGATGGGCACAGATACGCAGTATTTT. Protein sequence: CASSSLERGMGTDTQYF. Combining the CDR3 with reference TRBV5-6 and TRBJ2-3 gives the whole variable domain DAGVTQSPTHLIKTRGQQVTLRCSPKSGHDTVSWYQQALGQGPQFIFQYYEEEERQRGNFPDRFSGHQFPNYSSELNVNALLLGDSALYLCASSSLERGMGTDTQYFGPGTRLTVL.

This clonotype was seen a few times. The chain couples TRBV11-2 to TRBJ2-2; unclear D gene. The CDR3 is made up of 16 amino acids. Per germline, CDR1 SGHAT and CDR2 FQNNGV. V was cut by 3 bases and J by 5 bases, with 16 bases left in between. CDR3 protein: CASSFTPNLGTGELFF. CDR3 sequence (DNA): TGTGCCAGCAGCTTCACCCCAAACCTAGGAACCGGGGAGCTGTTTTTT.

This clonotype showed up just a few times. The CDR3 nucleotides read TGTGCCAGCAGCTTAGCATATGAGCAGTTCTTC. Amino acid sequence: CASSLAYEQFF. This chain links TRBV7-8 with TRBJ2-1; no clear D gene. The V gene lost 0 bases and the J gene lost 8 bases, with 2 bases spanning the gap. CDR1 and CDR2 from the germline V gene are SGHVS and FQNEAQ. This CDR3 has 11 residues.

This clonotype occurred a few times. The J gene is TRBJ2-7, the V gene TRBV29-1; D unresolved. V was shortened by 6 bases and J by 0 bases, with 12 bases between the two germline ends. The CDR3 contains 13 residues. Germline V gene sequence: CDR1 SQVTM, CDR2 ANQGSEA. CDR3 region: CSVKGHLSYEQYF. CDR3 DNA sequence: TGCAGCGTAAAAGGCCACCTCTCCTACGAGCAGTACTTC.

The V and J genes are TRBV7-9 and TRBJ1-4; 9 bases match TRBD1. The V gene's germline CDR1 is SEHNR and CDR2 FQNEAQ (reference sequence). Losses at the gene ends were 5 bases for V and 8 bases for J; bases not matched to a gene: 9. The CDR3 runs to 15 residues. The CDR3 region is CASSPGTGQGEKLFF. For the CDR3, the DNA is TGTGCCAGCAGCCCAGGGACAGGGCAAGGAGAAAAACTGTTTTTT.

This clonotype has a handful of counts. The gene calls are TRBV20-1 and TRBJ1-1; TRBD1 matches 9 bases. The CDR3 is 15 residues long. CDR1 DFQATT and CDR2 SNEGSKA come from the germline V gene (reference sequence). V lost 5 bases to trimming and J lost 0 bases; unmatched junction nucleotides: 7. The CDR3 here is CSARRDRGVNTEAFF. Written as DNA, the CDR3 is TGCAGTGCTCGGCGCGACAGGGGGGTGAACACTGAAGCTTTCTTT.

The CDR3 region is CSASNVDLNTGELFF. The CDR3 nucleotides are TGCAGTGCTAGTAATGTGGACCTGAACACCGGGGAGCTGTTTTTT. V is TRBV20-1 and J is TRBJ2-2, with unresolved D. CDR1 is DFQATT and CDR2 is SNEGSKA in the germline V gene (reference sequence). The CDR3 contains 15 residues. V was clipped by 3 bases and J by 1 base, with 12 bases between them.

This clonotype was counted only a few times. The chain uses TRBV27 and TRBJ2-3, with 8 bases aligning to TRBD2. With V trimmed by 7 bases and J by 1 base, 19 bases remained unmatched. Per germline, CDR1 MNHEY and CDR2 SMNVEV (reference sequence). The CDR3 extends over 19 amino acids. The CDR3 DNA reads TGTGCCAGCAAGCTTAGGAGCGGGGGAAACTACCCTGGCACAGATACGCAGTATTTT. It specifies CASKLRSGGNYPGTDTQYF.

The CDR3 loop reads CATSRKRSVFGDTQYF. For the CDR3, the DNA is TGTGCCACCAGCAGGAAGAGAAGTGTGTTTGGAGATACGCAGTATTTT. The genes are TRBV15 and TRBJ2-3; unclear D gene. V was shortened by 3 bases and J by 5 bases, with 18 bases between the two germline ends. Germline V lookup: CDR1 LNHNV, CDR2 YYDKDF (reference sequence). This CDR3 has 16 amino acids.

V usage is TRBV5-1 and J usage is TRBJ2-5; 10 bases are shared with TRBD2. Trimming took 0 bases from V and 5 from J; bases not matched to a gene: 4. The V gene's germline CDR1 is SGHRS and CDR2 YFSETQ. This CDR3 region has 15 residues. The CDR3 DNA sequence: TGCGCCAGCAGCTTGGAGGGACTAGCGCACGAGACCCAGTACTTC. It yields the protein CASSLEGLAHETQYF.

The chain is built from TRBV20-1 and TRBJ2-1; 14 bases fit TRBD2. V lost 4 bases to trimming and J lost 1 base; unmatched junction nucleotides: 6. The length of the CDR3 is 17 residues. Germline loops: CDR1 DFQATT, CDR2 SNEGSKA (reference sequence). CDR3 sequence reads: CSATSRTSGRSYNEQFF. The CDR3 DNA reads TGCAGTGCTACCTCGAGGACTAGCGGGAGGTCCTACAATGAGCAGTTCTTC.

This clonotype showed up just a few times. This chain joins TRBV6-1 and TRBJ1-4; D gene uncertain. The V and J ends lost 5 bases and 8 bases respectively, with 21 bases between them. The germline CDR1 and CDR2 sequences are MNHNS and SASEGT. The CDR3 is made up of 16 amino acids. As DNA, the CDR3 is TGTGCCAGCAGTCCAACCGACGGGCTTCTGGGGGAAAAACTGTTTTTT. Residues: CASSPTDGLLGEKLFF.

This chain connects TRBV11-2 to TRBJ2-1, with D perhaps matching TRBD2 (5 bases). Germline CDR1 is SGHAT and CDR2 is FQNNGV. This CDR3 spans 16 amino acids. Between the trimmed V and J ends, which lost 1 base and 8 bases, there was a span of 18 bases. DNA of the CDR3: TGTGCCAGCAGCTTAGTCGCGGGTGGAAGGGCCCATGAGCAGTTCTTC. Its protein is CASSLVAGGRAHEQFF.

This clonotype was detected many times. This chain connects TRBV6-2 or TRBV6-3 to TRBJ1-2; 9 positions agree with TRBD1. The trim removed 8 bases at V and 8 bases at J, leaving 6 bases unmatched. The CDR3 totals 12 residues. In germline, CDR1 is MNHEY, CDR2 SVGEGT. CDR3 in DNA: TGTGCCAGCTCACCCGGACAGGGGGGCTACACCTTC. As protein: CASSPGQGGYTF.

The J gene is TRBJ2-2, the V gene TRBV5-5, with D perhaps assigned TRBD1 or TRBD2 (5 bases each). The V end lost 5 bases, the J end lost 4 bases, and 15 bases lay between the germline ends. The CDR3 covers 15 residues. CDR1 and CDR2 (germline): SGHKS, YYEKEE (reference sequence). As DNA, the CDR3 is TGTGCCAGCAGACCTGGGACGGAGCTCACCGGGGAGCTGTTTTTT. Residues: CASRPGTELTGELFF.

The chain joins TRBV10-3 to TRBJ2-3; tentatively, D is TRBD1 (6 bases). CDR3 length: 14 residues. The germline V gene encodes CDR1 ENHRY and CDR2 SYGVKD. V lost 7 bases and J lost 0, with 11 bases in between. As DNA, the CDR3 is TGTGCCATCACCAGGGGAAAAAGCACAGATACGCAGTATTTT. Translating gives CAITRGKSTDTQYF.

This clonotype was counted a few times. The V call is TRBV20-1, the J call TRBJ2-1; D call uncertain. This CDR3 contains 12 residues. Trimming stripped 4 bases from V and 9 bases from J, with 13 bases between. The germline gives CDR1 DFQATT, CDR2 SNEGSKA (reference sequence). CDR3 sequence reads: CSAKRGLGEQFF. In DNA form, the CDR3 reads TGCAGTGCTAAAAGAGGTTTGGGTGAGCAGTTCTTC.

This clonotype was counted a few times. The chain links TRBV12-3 or TRBV12-4 to TRBJ2-1, with a weak D call TRBD1 (6 bases). Trimming took 6 bases from V and 11 from J, leaving 11 bases between them. The CDR3 contains 11 residues. The CDR3 nucleotides read TGTGCCAGCAGCCCCCAGGGGCAGCAGTTCTTC. Protein sequence: CASSPQGQQFF.

V gene TRBV12-3 or TRBV12-4 combines with J gene TRBJ1-2, with a weak D call TRBD1 (6 bases). Trimming took 5 bases from V and 7 from J, leaving 14 bases between them. CDR3 length: 13 amino acids. In DNA, the CDR3 is TGTGCCAGCAGTGCAGCCGCAGGGGTTGGCTACACCTTC. It yields the protein CASSAAAGVGYTF.

This clonotype was detected a few times. The junction and the germline gene differ at one end; a read error may be behind it. The gene calls are TRBV29-1 and TRBJ1-1; tentatively, D is TRBD1 (5 bases). The CDR3 spans 12 residues. Germline V gene data show CDR1 as SQVTM and CDR2 as ANQGSEA. The CDR3 DNA sequence: TGCAGCGTTGGACGACAGAACACTGAAGCCTTCTTT. Its protein is CSVGRQNTEAFF.

This clonotype was observed a handful of times. This chain joins TRBV12-3 or TRBV12-4 and TRBJ2-3; no clear D gene. Trimming shortened V by 5 bases and J by 1 base, and 13 bases separated the two germline ends. The CDR3 spans 15 residues. This CDR3 is CASSPSRVGTDTQYF. CDR3 coding DNA: TGTGCCAGCAGTCCCTCAAGGGTTGGCACAGATACGCAGTATTTT.

A few counts support this clonotype. The chain couples TRBV18 to TRBJ1-1; D gene ambiguous. Germline assignment: CDR1 KGHSH and CDR2 LQKENI. V lost 4 bases and J lost 3, with 9 bases in between. The CDR3 covers 13 residues. This CDR3 reads CASSLHRHTEAFF. CDR3 bases: TGTGCCAGCTCACTCCATCGCCACACTGAAGCTTTCTTT.

In this sample, this clonotype turned up a few times. The chain carries TRBV12-3 or TRBV12-4 and TRBJ1-1; D uncertain. CDR3 size: 14 residues. V gave up 7 bases and J gave up 5 bases, with 17 bases separating them. Here the CDR3 reads CASTLGGRRTEAFF. Written as DNA, the CDR3 is TGTGCCAGCACCTTGGGAGGTAGGCGGACTGAAGCTTTCTTT.

The chain uses TRBV29-1 and TRBJ1-2, with D maybe TRBD1 (5 bases). Deletions cut 8 bases from V and 8 bases from J, with 15 bases between. The CDR3 length is 11 residues. CDR1 is SQVTM, CDR2 ANQGSEA, per germline. CDR3 in DNA: TGCAGCACGGGGGAAAGGAACGGCTACACCTTC. Protein: CSTGERNGYTF. Filled out from reference TRBV29-1 and TRBJ1-2, the complete variable domain reads SAVISQKPSRDICQRGTSLTIQCQVDSQVTMMFWYRQQPGQSLTLIATANQGSEATYESGFVIDKFPISRPNLTFSTLTVSNMSPEDSSIYLCSTGERNGYTFGSGTRLTVV.

This sequence joins TRBV12-3 or TRBV12-4 and TRBJ2-3; 8 nucleotides match TRBD1. The CDR3 is 20 amino acids. J was trimmed by 1 base and V by 7 bases; bases with no gene match: 22. CDR3 DNA: TGTGCCAGCACTCCGGGACAGGAAACTTTTGGACGGGGCGGCACAGATACGCAGTATTTT. This gives the protein CASTPGQETFGRGGTDTQYF.

This clonotype was seen at least ten times. The rearrangement joins TRBV7-9 to TRBJ2-2; D gene unclear. Germline lookup yields CDR1 SEHNR and CDR2 FQNEAQ (reference sequence). Trimming removed 5 bases at V and 2 bases at J, with 18 bases between. This CDR3 region has 17 residues. The CDR3 bases are TGTGCCAGCAGCCCCACAATCGACAAGCCAAACACCGGGGAGCTGTTTTTT. It encodes CASSPTIDKPNTGELFF.